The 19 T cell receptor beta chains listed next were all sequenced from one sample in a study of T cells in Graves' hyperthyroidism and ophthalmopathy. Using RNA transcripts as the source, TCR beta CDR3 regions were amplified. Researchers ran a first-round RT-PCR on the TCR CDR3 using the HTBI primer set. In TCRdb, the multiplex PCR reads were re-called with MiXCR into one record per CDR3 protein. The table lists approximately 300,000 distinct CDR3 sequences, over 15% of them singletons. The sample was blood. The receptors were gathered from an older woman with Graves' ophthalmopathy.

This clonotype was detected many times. The CDR3 DNA reads as TGTGCCAGCAGCTTCGGGCGGGAGAGGCCAGATACGCAGTATTTT. The encoded protein is CASSFGRERPDTQYF. The chain carries TRBV7-2 and TRBJ2-3; TRBD2 agrees at 7 bases. The CDR3 runs to 15 residues. With 3 bases clipped from V and 4 bases from J, the junction kept 7 bases outside the gene matches. CDR1 SGHTA and CDR2 FQGNSA come from the germline V gene.

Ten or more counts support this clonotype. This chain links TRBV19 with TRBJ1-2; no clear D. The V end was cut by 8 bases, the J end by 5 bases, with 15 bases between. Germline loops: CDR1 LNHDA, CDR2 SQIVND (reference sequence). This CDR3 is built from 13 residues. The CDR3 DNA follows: TGTGCCAGTGTCTCTACGGACCCATATGGCTACACCTTC. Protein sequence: CASVSTDPYGYTF.

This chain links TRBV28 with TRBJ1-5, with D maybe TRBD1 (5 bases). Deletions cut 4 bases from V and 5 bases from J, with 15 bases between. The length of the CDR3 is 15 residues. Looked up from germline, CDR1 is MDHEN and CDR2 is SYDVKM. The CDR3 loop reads CASSYLEGPYQPQHF. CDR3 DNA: TGTGCCAGCAGTTACCTGGAGGGGCCGTATCAGCCCCAGCATTTT.

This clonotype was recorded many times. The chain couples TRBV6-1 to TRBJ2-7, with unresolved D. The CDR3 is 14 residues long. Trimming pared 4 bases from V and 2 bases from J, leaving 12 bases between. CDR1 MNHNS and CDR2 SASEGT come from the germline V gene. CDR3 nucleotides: TGTGCCAGCAGTGCCTCTGTAACCCCCTACGAGCAGTACTTC. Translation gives CASSASVTPYEQYF.

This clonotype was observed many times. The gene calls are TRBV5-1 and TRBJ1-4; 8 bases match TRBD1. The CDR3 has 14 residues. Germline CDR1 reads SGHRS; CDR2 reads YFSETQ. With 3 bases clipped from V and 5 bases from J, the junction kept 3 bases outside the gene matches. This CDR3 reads CASSSGQVNEKLFF. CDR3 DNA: TGCGCCAGCAGCTCGGGACAGGTGAATGAAAAACTGTTTTTT. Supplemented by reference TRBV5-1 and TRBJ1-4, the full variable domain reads KAGVTQTPRYLIKTRGQQVTLSCSPISGHRSVSWYQQTPGQGLQFLFEYFSETQRNKGNFPGRFSGRQFSNSRSEMNVSTLELGDSALYLCASSSGQVNEKLFFGSGTQLSVL.

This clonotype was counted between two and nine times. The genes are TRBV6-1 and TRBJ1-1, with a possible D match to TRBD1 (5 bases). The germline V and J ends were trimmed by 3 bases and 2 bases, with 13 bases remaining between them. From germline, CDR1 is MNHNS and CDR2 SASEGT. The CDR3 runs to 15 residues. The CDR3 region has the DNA TGTGCCAGCAGTGACGCAAGACAGCTTAACACTGAAGCTTTCTTT. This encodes CASSDARQLNTEAFF.

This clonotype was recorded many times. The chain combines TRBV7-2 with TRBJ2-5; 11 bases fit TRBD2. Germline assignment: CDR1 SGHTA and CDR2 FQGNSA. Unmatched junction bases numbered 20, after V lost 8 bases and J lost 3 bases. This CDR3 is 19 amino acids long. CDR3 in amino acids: CASRYTAAGLAEGEETQYF. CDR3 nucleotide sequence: TGTGCCAGCCGATACACCGCCGCGGGACTAGCGGAGGGGGAAGAGACCCAGTACTTC.

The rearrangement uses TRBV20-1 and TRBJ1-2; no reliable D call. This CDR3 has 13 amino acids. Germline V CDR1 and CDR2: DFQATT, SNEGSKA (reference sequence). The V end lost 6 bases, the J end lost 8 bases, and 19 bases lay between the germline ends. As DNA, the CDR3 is TGCAGTGCAAGTGAGAGCTCCTCGGGGGGCTACACCTTC. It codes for CSASESSSGGYTF.

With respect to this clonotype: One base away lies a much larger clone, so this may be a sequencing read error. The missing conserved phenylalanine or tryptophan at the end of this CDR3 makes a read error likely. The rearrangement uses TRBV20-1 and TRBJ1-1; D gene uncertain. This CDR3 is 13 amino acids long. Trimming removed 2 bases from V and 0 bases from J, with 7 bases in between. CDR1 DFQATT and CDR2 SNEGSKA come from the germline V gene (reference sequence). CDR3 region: CSARRDMNTEAFV. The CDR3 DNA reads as TGCAGTGCTAGACGGGATATGAACACTGAAGCTTTCGTT.

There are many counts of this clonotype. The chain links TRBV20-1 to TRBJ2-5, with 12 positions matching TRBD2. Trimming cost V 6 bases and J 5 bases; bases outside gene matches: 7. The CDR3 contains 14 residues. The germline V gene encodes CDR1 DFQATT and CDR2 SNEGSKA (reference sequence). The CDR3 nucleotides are TGCAGTGCGAAGACTAGCGGGAGAGCGGAGACCCAGTACTTC. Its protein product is CSAKTSGRAETQYF.

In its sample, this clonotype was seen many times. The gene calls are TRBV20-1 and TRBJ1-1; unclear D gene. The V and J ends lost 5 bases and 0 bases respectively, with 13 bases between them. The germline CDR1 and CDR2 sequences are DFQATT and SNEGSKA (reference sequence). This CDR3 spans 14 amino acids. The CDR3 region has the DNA TGCAGTGCTGGGCGACCAGGCATGAACACTGAAGCTTTCTTT. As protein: CSAGRPGMNTEAFF.

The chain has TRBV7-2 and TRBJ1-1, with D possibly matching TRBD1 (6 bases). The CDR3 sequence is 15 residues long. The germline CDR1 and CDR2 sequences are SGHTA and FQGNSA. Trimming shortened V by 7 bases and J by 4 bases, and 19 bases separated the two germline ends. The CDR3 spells CASTHQGPALTEAFF. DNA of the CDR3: TGTGCCAGCACCCATCAGGGGCCCGCCCTCACTGAAGCTTTCTTT.

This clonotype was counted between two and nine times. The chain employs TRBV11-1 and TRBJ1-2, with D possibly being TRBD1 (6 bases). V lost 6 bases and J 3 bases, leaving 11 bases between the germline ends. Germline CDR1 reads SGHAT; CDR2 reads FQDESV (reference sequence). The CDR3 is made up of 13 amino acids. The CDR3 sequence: CASSQQGYYGYTF. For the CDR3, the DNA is TGTGCCAGCAGTCAACAGGGATACTATGGCTACACCTTC.

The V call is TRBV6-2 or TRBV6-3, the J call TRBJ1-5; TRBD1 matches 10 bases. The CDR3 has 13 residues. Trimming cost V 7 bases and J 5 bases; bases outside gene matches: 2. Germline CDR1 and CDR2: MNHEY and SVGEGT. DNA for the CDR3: TGTGCCAGCAAGACAGGGGGCGATCAGCCCCAGCATTTT. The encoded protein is CASKTGGDQPQHF.

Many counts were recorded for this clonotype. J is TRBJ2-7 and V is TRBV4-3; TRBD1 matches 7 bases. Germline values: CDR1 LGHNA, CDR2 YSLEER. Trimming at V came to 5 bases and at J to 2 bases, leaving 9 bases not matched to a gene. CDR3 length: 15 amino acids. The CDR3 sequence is CASSSTGQPPYEQYF. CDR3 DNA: TGCGCCAGCAGCTCCACGGGACAGCCTCCCTACGAGCAGTACTTC.

The CDR3 is CASSQDRVSQPQHF. DNA of the CDR3: TGTGCCAGCAGCCAAGACAGGGTGAGTCAGCCCCAGCATTTT. V gene TRBV4-2 combines with J gene TRBJ1-5; perhaps TRBD1 as D (5 bases). Germline V gene lookup returns CDR1 LGHNA and CDR2 YNFKEQ. The CDR3 runs 14 residues. V was clipped by 0 bases and J by 6 bases, with 9 bases between them.

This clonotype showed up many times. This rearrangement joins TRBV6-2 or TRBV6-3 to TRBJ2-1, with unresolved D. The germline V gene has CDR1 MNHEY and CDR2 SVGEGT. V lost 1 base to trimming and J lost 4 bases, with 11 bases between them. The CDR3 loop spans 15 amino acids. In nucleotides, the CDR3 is TGTGCCAGCAGTTACTGGCTAGAGCGTTACAATGAGCAGTTCTTC. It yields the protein CASSYWLERYNEQFF.

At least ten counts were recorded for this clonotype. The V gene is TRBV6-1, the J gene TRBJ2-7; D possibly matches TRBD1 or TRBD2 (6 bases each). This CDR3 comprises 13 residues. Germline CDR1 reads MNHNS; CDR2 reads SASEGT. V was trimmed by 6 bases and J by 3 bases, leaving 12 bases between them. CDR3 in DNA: TGTGCCAGCAGCGGGGGCCGGTTCTACGAGCAGTACTTC. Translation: CASSGGRFYEQYF.

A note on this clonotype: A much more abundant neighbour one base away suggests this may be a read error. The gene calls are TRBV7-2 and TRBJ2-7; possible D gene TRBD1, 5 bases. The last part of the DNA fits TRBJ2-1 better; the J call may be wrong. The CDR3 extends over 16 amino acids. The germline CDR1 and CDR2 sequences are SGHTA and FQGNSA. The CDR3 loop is CASSIDHQGAFYEQFF. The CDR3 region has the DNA TGTGCCAGCAGCATCGACCACCAGGGCGCATTCTACGAGCAGTTCTTC.